What follows is one T cell receptor (beta chain) and its context. Its antigen is not known. Germline V gives CDR1 MGHDK, CDR2 SYGVNS. The length of the CDR3 is 15 residues. V lost 5 bases and J lost 8; bases outside the gene matches: 9. The sample originates from a study of cytomegalovirus exposure and HLA in healthy donors. General study points: Versus the 666-donor mean, an Asian-associated ancestry cluster reportedly showed fewer N-insertions in a later analysis. There were some public TCRs occurring in many donors, but most TCR sequences were rare. The analysis excluded some indistinguishable V segments, including TRBV6-2 and TRBV6-3. There were a few CMV-associated chains whose specificity for CMV antigens was confirmed in vitro.

Primers included in the PCR were 60 Vbeta and 13 Jbeta primers. The data were produced by immunoSEQ multiplex PCR, yet TCRdb's version contains in-frame clones alone and is incomplete. This table has about 34,000 clones, approximately 82% appearing once. This receptor was obtained from a woman younger than 30 in good health and CMV-seropositive. Material for sequencing was PBMCs. The chain couples TRBV25-1 to TRBJ2-4; 10 positions agree with TRBD1. CDR3: CASSSPGTGVDIQYF. The CDR3 nucleotides read TGTGCCAGCAGTTCTCCCGGGACAGGGGTCGACATTCAGTACTTC. Filled out from reference TRBV25-1 and TRBJ2-4, the complete variable domain reads EADIYQTPRYLVIGTGKKITLECSQTMGHDKMYWYQQDPGMELHLIHYSYGVNSTEKGDLSSESTVSRIRTEHFPLTLESARPSHTSQYLCASSSPGTGVDIQYFGAGTRLSVL.